The T cell receptor (beta chain) described here comes from a study of blood T cell repertoires in COVID-19. Study information: Italy, Spain and the United States were the sources of the convalescent and acute COVID-19 samples. PBMCs, B-cell-depleted T cells, or T cells provided the cDNA or gDNA that made up the material.

V lost 4 bases, J lost 0 bases, and 5 bases stayed unmatched. The CDR3 consists of 18 residues. CDR1 LNHDA and CDR2 SQIVND come from the germline V gene (reference sequence). In the original analysis: Reference gene primer amplification gave nucleated cell count estimates. Profiling relied on immunoSEQ multiplex PCR, and the TCRdb table lists in-frame clones only, not all of them. The V and J calls and clone size come from that table; D and trimming were worked out from the DNA. Counted here are more than 95,000 clones, 87% occurring once; the ten biggest clones make up more than 14%. The sequence came from a man aged 50 or older with acute or convalescent COVID-19. Sequencing input: peripheral blood. The V call is TRBV19, the J call TRBJ2-6, with 11 bases fitting TRBD1. In DNA, the CDR3 is TGTGCCAGTAGTAAGGGACAGGGGGTAGGCTCTGGGGCCAACGTCCTGACTTTC. This encodes CASSKGQGVGSGANVLTF.